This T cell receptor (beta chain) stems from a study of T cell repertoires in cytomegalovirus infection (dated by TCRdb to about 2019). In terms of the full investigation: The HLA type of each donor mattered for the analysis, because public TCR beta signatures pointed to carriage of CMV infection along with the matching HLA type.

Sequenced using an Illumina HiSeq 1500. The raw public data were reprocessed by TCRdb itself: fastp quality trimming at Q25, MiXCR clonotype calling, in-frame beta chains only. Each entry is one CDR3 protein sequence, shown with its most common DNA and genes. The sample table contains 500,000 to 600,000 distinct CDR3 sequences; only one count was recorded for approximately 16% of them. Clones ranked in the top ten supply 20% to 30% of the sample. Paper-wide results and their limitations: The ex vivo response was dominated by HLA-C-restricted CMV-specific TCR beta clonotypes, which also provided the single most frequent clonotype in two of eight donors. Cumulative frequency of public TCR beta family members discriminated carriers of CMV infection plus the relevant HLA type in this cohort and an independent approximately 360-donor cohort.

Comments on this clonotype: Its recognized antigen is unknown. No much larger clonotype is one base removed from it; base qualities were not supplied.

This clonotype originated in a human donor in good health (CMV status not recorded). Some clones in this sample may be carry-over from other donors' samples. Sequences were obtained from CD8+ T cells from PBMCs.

In nucleotide form, the sequence is TGTGCCACCAGCCCCAGTTACGGGACAGGGGTCGAAAAACTGTTTTTT. It is translated as CATSPSYGTGVEKLFF. Recombination connected TRBV15 to TRBJ1-4; TRBD1 fits 10 bases in the junction. Reading from cysteine to phenylalanine, the CDR3 counts 16 amino acids. Of all the DNA, just the CDR3 is kept, 48 bases in frame from base 1. CDR1 and CDR2 (LNHNV, YYDKDF) derive from the germline V gene (reference sequence). Compared with germline, V lacks 5 bases and J lacks 8 bases; bases without a gene match: 11.